Listed below are T cell receptor beta chains from one sample, sequenced in a study of shared clonotypes between healthy human individuals. Method: immunoSEQ multiplex PCR; TCRdb's copy keeps in-frame clones and lacks some. Of roughly 2.6 million clones in the sample, over 85% were seen once. The material sequenced was naive CD4+ T cells sorted from blood. These receptors came from a man aged 18 to 30 in good health. Both conserved end residues are part of each CDR3. D genes are given only for firm matches. Not every row has a clone size; where given, it reads once, few, many or a size class.

d_gene: .
abundance: .
j_gene: TRBJ2-2
v_gene: TRBV7-2
CDR3aa: CASPRGGVVGELFF
CDR3nt: TGTGCCAGCCCCAGAGGGGGGGTAGTCGGGGAGCTGTTTTTT

d_gene: .
abundance: .
j_gene: TRBJ2-5
v_gene: TRBV7-7
CDR3aa: CASSPGEKETQYF
CDR3nt: TGTGCTAGCAGCCCAGGCGAGAAAGAGACCCAGTACTTC

d_gene: .
abundance: .
j_gene: TRBJ1-2
v_gene: TRBV28
CDR3aa: CASSSPNQGYGYTF
CDR3nt: TGTGCCAGCAGCTCCCCAAATCAGGGTTATGGCTACACCTTC

d_gene: .
abundance: .
j_gene: TRBJ2-2
v_gene: TRBV7-9
CDR3aa: CASSPLASGLNTGELFF
CDR3nt: TGTGCCAGCAGCCCCTTGGCTTCAGGACTGAACACCGGGGAGCTGTTTTTT

d_gene: TRBD1
abundance: .
j_gene: TRBJ2-7
v_gene: TRBV7-2
CDR3aa: CASSLADRLPSYEQYF
CDR3nt: TGTGCCAGCAGCTTAGCGGACAGGTTGCCCTCCTACGAGCAGTACTTC

d_gene: .
abundance: .
j_gene: TRBJ1-2
v_gene: TRBV12-5
CDR3aa: CASGLTGTGRLYGYTF
CDR3nt: TGTGCTAGTGGTTTGACCGGGACGGGCAGGCTATATGGCTACACCTTC

d_gene: .
abundance: .
j_gene: TRBJ2-3
v_gene: TRBV5-1
CDR3aa: CASSFRGAERADTQYF
CDR3nt: TGCGCCAGCAGCTTCCGGGGCGCGGAAAGAGCAGATACGCAGTATTTT

d_gene: TRBD1
abundance: .
j_gene: TRBJ2-3
v_gene: TRBV19
CDR3aa: CASSRGTDTSTDTQYF
CDR3nt: TGTGCCAGTAGTAGGGGGACAGATACCAGCACAGATACGCAGTATTTT

d_gene: .
abundance: .
j_gene: TRBJ1-5
v_gene: TRBV5-8
CDR3aa: CASSFASSSNQPQHF
CDR3nt: TGTGCCAGCAGCTTCGCATCGTCCAGCAATCAGCCCCAGCATTTT

d_gene: TRBD2
abundance: .
j_gene: TRBJ2-5
v_gene: TRBV7-2
CDR3aa: CASSFLTSGQGAQYF
CDR3nt: TGTGCCAGCAGCTTCCTGACTAGCGGGCAAGGGGCCCAGTACTTC

d_gene: .
abundance: .
j_gene: TRBJ2-1
v_gene: TRBV11-2
CDR3aa: CASSLVASAHEQFF
CDR3nt: TGTGCCAGCAGCTTAGTCGCTTCGGCCCATGAGCAGTTCTTC

d_gene: .
abundance: once
j_gene: TRBJ2-3
v_gene: TRBV7-2
CDR3aa: CASSFSGSTDTQYF
CDR3nt: TGTGCCAGCAGCTTTAGCGGTAGCACAGATACGCAGTATTTT

d_gene: .
abundance: .
j_gene: TRBJ2-2
v_gene: TRBV9
CDR3aa: CASSPRVFTGELFF
CDR3nt: TGTGCCAGCAGCCCGCGGGTCTTCACCGGGGAGCTGTTTTTT

d_gene: TRBD2
abundance: .
j_gene: TRBJ2-3
v_gene: TRBV29-1
CDR3aa: CSVWGGSGRASTDTQYF
CDR3nt: TGCAGCGTTTGGGGGGGTAGCGGGAGGGCCAGCACAGATACGCAGTATTTT

d_gene: .
abundance: .
j_gene: TRBJ1-5
v_gene: TRBV5-8
CDR3aa: CASSSTDVQPQHF
CDR3nt: TGTGCCAGCAGTTCGACGGACGTGCAGCCCCAGCATTTT

d_gene: .
abundance: .
j_gene: TRBJ1-2
v_gene: TRBV15
CDR3aa: CATSAWTNNYGYTF
CDR3nt: TGTGCCACCAGCGCTTGGACAAATAACTATGGCTACACCTTC

d_gene: .
abundance: few
j_gene: TRBJ1-5
v_gene: TRBV7-2
CDR3aa: CASSLGRSNQPQHF
CDR3nt: TGTGCCAGCAGCTTAGGCAGAAGCAATCAGCCCCAGCATTTT

d_gene: .
abundance: .
j_gene: TRBJ2-2
v_gene: TRBV6-6
CDR3aa: CASSSRYNTGELFF
CDR3nt: TGTGCCAGCAGTTCCCGTTATAACACCGGGGAGCTGTTTTTT

d_gene: .
abundance: .
j_gene: TRBJ2-5
v_gene: TRBV29-1
CDR3aa: CSVGQMVETQYF
CDR3nt: TGCAGCGTAGGACAGATGGTTGAGACCCAGTACTTC

d_gene: .
abundance: .
j_gene: TRBJ1-1
v_gene: TRBV15
CDR3aa: CATSRGPGDTEAFF
CDR3nt: TGTGCCACCAGCAGAGGCCCAGGGGACACTGAAGCTTTCTTT

d_gene: .
abundance: few
j_gene: TRBJ1-2
v_gene: TRBV4-1
CDR3aa: CASSLSWADYGYTF
CDR3nt: TGCGCCAGCAGCTTATCCTGGGCCGACTATGGCTACACCTTC

d_gene: .
abundance: .
j_gene: TRBJ2-1
v_gene: TRBV18
CDR3aa: CASSPSGYSYNEQFF
CDR3nt: TGTGCCAGCTCACCCAGCGGATACTCCTACAATGAGCAGTTCTTC

d_gene: TRBD1
abundance: .
j_gene: TRBJ2-1
v_gene: TRBV7-9
CDR3aa: CASSLGPQGELRQFF
CDR3nt: TGTGCCAGCAGCTTAGGCCCTCAGGGGGAATTAAGGCAGTTCTTC

d_gene: .
abundance: few
j_gene: TRBJ2-7
v_gene: TRBV10-3
CDR3aa: CAISAQTYEQYF
CDR3nt: TGTGCCATCAGTGCACAGACCTACGAGCAGTACTTC

d_gene: .
abundance: .
j_gene: TRBJ2-1
v_gene: TRBV30
CDR3aa: CAWSPRSHNEQFF
CDR3nt: TGTGCCTGGAGTCCCCGCAGCCACAATGAGCAGTTCTTC

d_gene: TRBD1
abundance: .
j_gene: TRBJ1-5
v_gene: TRBV28
CDR3aa: CASSRQGNQPQHF
CDR3nt: TGTGCCAGCAGCAGACAGGGTAATCAGCCCCAGCATTTT

d_gene: TRBD1
abundance: .
j_gene: TRBJ2-1
v_gene: TRBV7-6
CDR3aa: CASSSGQGYNEQFF
CDR3nt: TGTGCCAGCAGCTCGGGACAGGGGTACAATGAGCAGTTCTTC

d_gene: .
abundance: .
j_gene: TRBJ1-2
v_gene: TRBV6-5
CDR3aa: CASSTGGVNYGYTF
CDR3nt: TGTGCCAGCAGTACAGGAGGAGTCAACTATGGCTACACCTTC

d_gene: .
abundance: .
j_gene: TRBJ1-5
v_gene: TRBV15
CDR3aa: CATSRDVGGQPQHF
CDR3nt: TGTGCCACCAGCAGAGATGTGGGGGGTCAGCCCCAGCATTTT

d_gene: TRBD1
abundance: .
j_gene: TRBJ2-1
v_gene: TRBV5-4
CDR3aa: CASSSDRAGYNEQFF
CDR3nt: TGTGCCAGCAGCTCCGACAGGGCAGGTTACAATGAGCAGTTCTTC

d_gene: .
abundance: .
j_gene: TRBJ2-4
v_gene: TRBV28
CDR3aa: CASSLRSGAKNIQYF
CDR3nt: TGTGCCAGCAGTTTAAGGTCCGGGGCGAAAAACATTCAGTACTTC

d_gene: .
abundance: .
j_gene: TRBJ2-7
v_gene: TRBV29-1
CDR3aa: CSVGPAGRVYEQYF
CDR3nt: TGCAGCGTCGGCCCGGCCGGACGGGTCTACGAGCAGTACTTC

d_gene: TRBD2
abundance: .
j_gene: TRBJ2-5
v_gene: TRBV7-2
CDR3aa: CASSSSGAPTQYF
CDR3nt: TGTGCCAGCAGCAGTAGCGGGGCCCCGACCCAGTACTTC

d_gene: TRBD2
abundance: .
j_gene: TRBJ2-1
v_gene: TRBV19
CDR3aa: CASSTGLAGVEQFF
CDR3nt: TGTGCCAGTAGTACCGGACTAGCGGGGGTTGAGCAGTTCTTC

d_gene: TRBD2
abundance: .
j_gene: TRBJ2-1
v_gene: TRBV7-2
CDR3aa: CASRDYSYNEQFF
CDR3nt: TGTGCCAGCCGGGACTACTCCTACAATGAGCAGTTCTTC

d_gene: TRBD1
abundance: .
j_gene: TRBJ1-1
v_gene: TRBV6-1
CDR3aa: CASSPGGNTEAFF
CDR3nt: TGTGCCAGCAGTCCAGGGGGCAACACTGAAGCTTTCTTT

d_gene: TRBD1
abundance: .
j_gene: TRBJ1-2
v_gene: TRBV30
CDR3aa: CAWRTGGGGYTF
CDR3nt: TGTGCCTGGAGGACAGGGGGGGGTGGCTACACCTTC

d_gene: .
abundance: .
j_gene: TRBJ2-3
v_gene: TRBV6-6
CDR3aa: CASSYEEVSDTQYF
CDR3nt: TGTGCCAGCAGTTACGAAGAGGTTTCAGATACGCAGTATTTT

d_gene: .
abundance: .
j_gene: TRBJ1-2
v_gene: TRBV21-1
CDR3aa: CASSRPDRGHTF
CDR3nt: TGTGCCAGCAGCAGACCAGACAGGGGCCACACCTTC

d_gene: TRBD1
abundance: .
j_gene: TRBJ1-6
v_gene: TRBV30
CDR3aa: CASSRDREDSPLHF
CDR3nt: TGTGCCAGTAGTAGAGACAGGGAGGATTCACCCCTCCACTTT

d_gene: .
abundance: .
j_gene: TRBJ1-1
v_gene: TRBV5-1
CDR3aa: CASSKGTANTEAFF
CDR3nt: TGCGCCAGCAGCAAGGGCACAGCGAACACTGAAGCTTTCTTT

d_gene: .
abundance: .
j_gene: TRBJ1-5
v_gene: TRBV5-1
CDR3aa: CASSLEGKRDQPQHF
CDR3nt: TGCGCCAGCAGCTTGGAGGGGAAGAGGGATCAGCCCCAGCATTTT

d_gene: .
abundance: .
j_gene: TRBJ1-1
v_gene: TRBV7-2
CDR3aa: CASSFSSGNTEAFF
CDR3nt: TGTGCCAGCAGCTTCTCCTCGGGGAACACTGAAGCTTTCTTT

d_gene: .
abundance: .
j_gene: TRBJ2-3
v_gene: TRBV7-3
CDR3aa: CASSLTGSVADTQYF
CDR3nt: TGTGCCAGCAGCTTAACAGGGTCGGTTGCAGATACGCAGTATTTT

d_gene: .
abundance: .
j_gene: TRBJ2-5
v_gene: TRBV10-3
CDR3aa: CAISESGGNQETQYF
CDR3nt: TGTGCCATCAGTGAGTCTGGGGGCAACCAAGAGACCCAGTACTTC

d_gene: .
abundance: .
j_gene: TRBJ2-5
v_gene: TRBV2
CDR3aa: CASSPKETQYF
CDR3nt: TGTGCCAGCAGCCCCAAAGAGACCCAGTACTTC

d_gene: .
abundance: .
j_gene: TRBJ1-3
v_gene: TRBV28
CDR3aa: CASSFRQISGNTIYF
CDR3nt: TGTGCCAGCAGTTTCCGACAGATCTCTGGAAACACCATATATTTT

d_gene: .
abundance: .
j_gene: TRBJ2-1
v_gene: TRBV4-3
CDR3aa: CASSQGVESYNEQFF
CDR3nt: TGCGCCAGCAGCCAAGGAGTGGAGTCCTACAATGAGCAGTTCTTC

d_gene: TRBD2
abundance: .
j_gene: TRBJ2-3
v_gene: TRBV5-4
CDR3aa: CASSPAGGRAGDTQYF
CDR3nt: TGTGCCAGCAGCCCGGCGGGCGGGAGGGCCGGAGATACGCAGTATTTT

d_gene: .
abundance: once
j_gene: TRBJ1-2
v_gene: TRBV11-2
CDR3aa: CASSLGEGYGYTF
CDR3nt: TGTGCCAGCAGCTTAGGGGAGGGCTATGGCTACACCTTC

d_gene: .
abundance: once
j_gene: TRBJ1-6
v_gene: TRBV6-5
CDR3aa: CASSTEGALHF
CDR3nt: TGTGCCAGCAGTACGGAGGGGGCCCTCCACTTT

d_gene: .
abundance: once
j_gene: TRBJ1-1
v_gene: TRBV5-1
CDR3aa: CASSLNTEAFF
CDR3nt: TGCGCCAGCAGCCTAAACACTGAAGCTTTCTTT

d_gene: TRBD1
abundance: .
j_gene: TRBJ1-5
v_gene: TRBV5-6
CDR3aa: CASSPSGQDLQPQHF
CDR3nt: TGTGCCAGCAGCCCCTCCGGACAGGACCTTCAGCCCCAGCATTTT

d_gene: .
abundance: .
j_gene: TRBJ1-1
v_gene: TRBV28
CDR3aa: CASSLTRQGAFF
CDR3nt: TGTGCCAGCAGTTTAACCAGGCAGGGGGCTTTCTTT

d_gene: .
abundance: .
j_gene: TRBJ1-1
v_gene: TRBV7-8
CDR3aa: CASSFTVNTEAFF
CDR3nt: TGTGCCAGCAGCTTTACGGTGAACACTGAAGCTTTCTTT

d_gene: .
abundance: .
j_gene: TRBJ1-6
v_gene: TRBV6-5
CDR3aa: CASSYDRLGNSPLHF
CDR3nt: TGCGCCAGCAGTTACGACAGGTTGGGAAATTCACCCCTCCACTTT

d_gene: TRBD1
abundance: .
j_gene: TRBJ2-3
v_gene: TRBV4-3
CDR3aa: CASSQGPQGAWDTQYF
CDR3nt: TGCGCCAGCAGCCAAGGCCCGCAGGGGGCATGGGATACGCAGTATTTT

d_gene: .
abundance: .
j_gene: TRBJ2-6
v_gene: TRBV21-1
CDR3aa: CASTSVPPGPGANVLTF
CDR3nt: TGTGCCAGCACCTCAGTACCCCCGGGTCCCGGGGCCAACGTCCTGACTTTC

d_gene: TRBD1
abundance: .
j_gene: TRBJ2-7
v_gene: TRBV7-8
CDR3aa: CASSLEGQIYEQYF
CDR3nt: TGTGCCAGCAGCTTAGAGGGACAGATATACGAGCAGTACTTC

d_gene: TRBD1
abundance: .
j_gene: TRBJ2-3
v_gene: TRBV12-5
CDR3aa: CASGLVLGTGTDTQYF
CDR3nt: TGTGCTAGTGGTTTGGTTCTGGGGACAGGCACAGATACGCAGTATTTT